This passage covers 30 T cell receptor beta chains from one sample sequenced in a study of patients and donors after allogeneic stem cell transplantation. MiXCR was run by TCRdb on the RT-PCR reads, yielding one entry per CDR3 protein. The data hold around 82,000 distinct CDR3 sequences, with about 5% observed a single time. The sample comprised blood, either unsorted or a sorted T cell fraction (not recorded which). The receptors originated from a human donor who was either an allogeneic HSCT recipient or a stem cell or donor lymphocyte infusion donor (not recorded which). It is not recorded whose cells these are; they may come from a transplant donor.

The chain's CDR3 is CASSPLTGLAGGLGTGELFF. The CDR3 nucleotides are TGTGCCAGCAGTCCGCTCACGGGACTAGCGGGGGGGCTTGGCACCGGGGAGCTGTTTTTT. The chain carries TRBV27 and TRBJ2-2; 16 bases map to TRBD2. Looked up from germline, CDR1 is MNHEY and CDR2 is SMNVEV (reference sequence). This CDR3 contains 20 residues. V lost 5 bases, J lost 4 bases, and 13 bases stayed unmatched.

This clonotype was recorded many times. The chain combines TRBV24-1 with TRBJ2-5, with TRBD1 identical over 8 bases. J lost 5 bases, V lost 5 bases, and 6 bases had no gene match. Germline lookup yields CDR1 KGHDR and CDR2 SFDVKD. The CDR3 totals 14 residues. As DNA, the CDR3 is TGTGCCACCAGTGGGACAGGGACGCGGGAGACCCAGTACTTC. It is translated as CATSGTGTRETQYF.

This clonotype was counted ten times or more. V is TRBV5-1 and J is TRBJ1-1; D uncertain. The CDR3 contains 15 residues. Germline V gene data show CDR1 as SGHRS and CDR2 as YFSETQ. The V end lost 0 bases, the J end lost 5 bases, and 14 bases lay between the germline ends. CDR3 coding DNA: TGCGCCAGCAGCTTGGCCGGGCAGTACGGGACTGAAGCTTTCTTT. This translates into CASSLAGQYGTEAFF.

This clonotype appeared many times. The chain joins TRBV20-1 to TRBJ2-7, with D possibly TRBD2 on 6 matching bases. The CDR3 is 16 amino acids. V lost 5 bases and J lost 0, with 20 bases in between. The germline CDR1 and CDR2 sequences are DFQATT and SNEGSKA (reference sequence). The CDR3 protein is CSAPTPRLDASYEQYF. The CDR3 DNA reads TGCAGTGCTCCCACACCCCGACTAGACGCCTCCTACGAGCAGTACTTC.

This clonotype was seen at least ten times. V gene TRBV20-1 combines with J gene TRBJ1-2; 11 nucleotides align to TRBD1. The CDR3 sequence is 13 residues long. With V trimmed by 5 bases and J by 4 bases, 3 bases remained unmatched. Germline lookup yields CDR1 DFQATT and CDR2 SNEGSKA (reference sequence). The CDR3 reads CSAYGQGAYGYTF. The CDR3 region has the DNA TGCAGTGCTTACGGACAGGGGGCCTATGGCTACACCTTC.

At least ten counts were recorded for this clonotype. The CDR3 loop is CSARGPGSIPLEGTDTQYF. In nucleotides, the CDR3 is TGCAGTGCTAGAGGGCCGGGAAGTATCCCTCTAGAGGGCACAGATACGCAGTATTTT. The J gene is TRBJ2-3, the V gene TRBV20-1; perhaps TRBD2 as D (5 bases). CDR1 and CDR2 from the germline V gene are DFQATT and SNEGSKA (reference sequence). Trimming took 1 base from V and 1 from J, leaving 24 bases between them. The CDR3 sequence is 19 residues long.

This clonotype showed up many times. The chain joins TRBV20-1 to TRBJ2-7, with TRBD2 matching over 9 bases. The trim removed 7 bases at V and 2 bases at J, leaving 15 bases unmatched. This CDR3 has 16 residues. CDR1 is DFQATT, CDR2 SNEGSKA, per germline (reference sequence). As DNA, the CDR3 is TGCAGTGTCTCGACTAGCGGCAGAAAGTCTACCTACGAGCAGTACTTC. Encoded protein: CSVSTSGRKSTYEQYF.

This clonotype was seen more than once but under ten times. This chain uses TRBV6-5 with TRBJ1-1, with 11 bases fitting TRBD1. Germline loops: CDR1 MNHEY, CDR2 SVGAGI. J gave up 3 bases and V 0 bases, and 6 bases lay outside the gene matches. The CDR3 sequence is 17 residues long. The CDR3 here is CASSYSGTGGLDTEAFF. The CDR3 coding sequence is TGTGCCAGCAGTTACTCCGGGACAGGGGGGTTGGACACTGAAGCTTTCTTT.

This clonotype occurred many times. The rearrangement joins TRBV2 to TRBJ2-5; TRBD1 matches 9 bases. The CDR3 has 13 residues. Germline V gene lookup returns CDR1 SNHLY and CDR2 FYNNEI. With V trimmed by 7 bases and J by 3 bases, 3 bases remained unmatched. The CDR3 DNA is TGTGCCAGCAAACGGGACAGGGAAGAGACCCAGTACTTC. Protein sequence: CASKRDREETQYF.

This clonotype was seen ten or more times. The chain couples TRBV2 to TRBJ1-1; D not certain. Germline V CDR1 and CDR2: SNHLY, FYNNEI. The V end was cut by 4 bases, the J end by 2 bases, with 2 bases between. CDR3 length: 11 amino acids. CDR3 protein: CASSANTEAFF. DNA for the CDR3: TGTGCCAGCAGTGCCAACACTGAAGCTTTCTTT.

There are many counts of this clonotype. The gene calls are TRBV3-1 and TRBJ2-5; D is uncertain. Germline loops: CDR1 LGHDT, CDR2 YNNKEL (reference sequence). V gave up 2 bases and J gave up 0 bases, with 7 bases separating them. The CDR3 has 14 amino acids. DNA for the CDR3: TGTGCCAGCAGCCAATACGCCAACCAAGAGACCCAGTACTTC. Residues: CASSQYANQETQYF.

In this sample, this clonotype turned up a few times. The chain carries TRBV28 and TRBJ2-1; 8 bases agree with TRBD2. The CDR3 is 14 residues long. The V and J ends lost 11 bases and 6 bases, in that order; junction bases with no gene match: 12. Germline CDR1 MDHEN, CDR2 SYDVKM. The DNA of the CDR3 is TGTGCCGTTTCCGGGACTAGTCTATCCAATGAGCAGTTCTTC. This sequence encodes CAVSGTSLSNEQFF.

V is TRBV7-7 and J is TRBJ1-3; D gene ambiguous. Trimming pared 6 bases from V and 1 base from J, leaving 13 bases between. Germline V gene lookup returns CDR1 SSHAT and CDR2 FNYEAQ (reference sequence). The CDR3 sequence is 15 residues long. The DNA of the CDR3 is TGTGCCAGCAGTGACGGCGCCAAGTCTGGAAACACCATATATTTT. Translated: CASSDGAKSGNTIYF. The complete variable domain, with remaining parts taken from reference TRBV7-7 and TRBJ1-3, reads GAGVSQSPRYKVTKRGQDVTLRCDPISSHATLYWYQQALGQGPEFLTYFNYEAQPDKSGLPSDRFSAERPEGSISTLTIQRTEQRDSAMYRCASSDGAKSGNTIYFGEGSWLTVV.

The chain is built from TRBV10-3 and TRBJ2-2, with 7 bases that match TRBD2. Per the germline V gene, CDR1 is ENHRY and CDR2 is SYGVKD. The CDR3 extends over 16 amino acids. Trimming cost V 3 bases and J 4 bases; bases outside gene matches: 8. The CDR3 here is CAISDKRGRGTGELFF. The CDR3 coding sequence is TGTGCCATCAGTGACAAACGGGGGAGGGGCACCGGGGAGCTGTTTTTT.

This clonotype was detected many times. The CDR3 DNA is TGTGCCACCAGCAGAGGTAACAACCGAAGGACTGAAGCTTTCTTT. It yields the protein CATSRGNNRRTEAFF. The genes are TRBV15 and TRBJ1-1, with D unclear. Trimming left V 1 base short and J 5 bases short, with 14 bases between. Germline V CDR1 and CDR2: LNHNV, YYDKDF (reference sequence). This CDR3 contains 15 residues.

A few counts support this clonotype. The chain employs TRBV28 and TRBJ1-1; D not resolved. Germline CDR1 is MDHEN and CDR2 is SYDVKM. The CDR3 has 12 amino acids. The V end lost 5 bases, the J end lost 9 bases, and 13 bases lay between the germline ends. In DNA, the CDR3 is TGTGCCAGCAGTCACCGGGAGGAGAAAGCTTTCTTT. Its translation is CASSHREEKAFF.

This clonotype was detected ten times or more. The CDR3, as DNA: TGCGCCAGCAGTCACTTCGACAGTCCTCAAGAGACCCAGTACTTC. Amino acid sequence: CASSHFDSPQETQYF. The gene calls are TRBV23-1 and TRBJ2-5, with TRBD1 as a possible D gene (5 bases). TRBV23-1 is labeled an ORF, and its function is uncertain. This CDR3 has 15 residues. Trimming stripped 3 bases from V and 2 bases from J, with 13 bases between.

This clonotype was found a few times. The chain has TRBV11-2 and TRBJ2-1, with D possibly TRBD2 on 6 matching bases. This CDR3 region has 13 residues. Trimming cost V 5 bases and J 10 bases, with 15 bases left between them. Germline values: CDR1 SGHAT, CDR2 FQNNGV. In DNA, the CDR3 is TGTGCCAGCAGCGCAGGTTGGGGGGTAGAGCAGTTCTTC. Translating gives CASSAGWGVEQFF. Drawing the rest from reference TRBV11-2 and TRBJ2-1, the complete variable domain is EAGVAQSPRYKIIEKRQSVAFWCNPISGHATLYWYQQILGQGPKLLIQFQNNGVVDDSQLPKDRFSAERLKGVDSTLKIQPAKLEDSAVYLCASSAGWGVEQFFGPGTRLTVL.

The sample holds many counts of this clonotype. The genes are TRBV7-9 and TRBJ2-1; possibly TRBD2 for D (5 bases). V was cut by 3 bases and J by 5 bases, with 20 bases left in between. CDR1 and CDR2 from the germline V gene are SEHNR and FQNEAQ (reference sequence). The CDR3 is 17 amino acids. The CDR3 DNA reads TGTGCCAGCAGCTTTCTGGGCTGGCGGGCGGCTAACAATGAGCAGTTCTTC. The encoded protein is CASSFLGWRAANNEQFF.

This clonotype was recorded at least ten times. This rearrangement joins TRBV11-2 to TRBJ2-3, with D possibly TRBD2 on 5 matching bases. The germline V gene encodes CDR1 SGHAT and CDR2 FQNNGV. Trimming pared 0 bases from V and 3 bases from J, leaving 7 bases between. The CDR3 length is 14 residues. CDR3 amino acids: CASSLDLATDTQYF. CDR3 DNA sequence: TGTGCCAGCAGCTTAGACCTAGCTACAGATACGCAGTATTTT.

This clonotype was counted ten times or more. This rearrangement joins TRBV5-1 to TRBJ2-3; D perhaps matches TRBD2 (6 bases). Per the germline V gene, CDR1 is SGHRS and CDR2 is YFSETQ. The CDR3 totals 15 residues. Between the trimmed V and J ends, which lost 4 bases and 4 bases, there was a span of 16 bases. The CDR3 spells CASSQATGGSDTQYF. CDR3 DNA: TGCGCCAGCAGCCAGGCGACTGGGGGGTCAGATACGCAGTATTTT.

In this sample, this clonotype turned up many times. CDR3 nucleotides: TGTGCCAGCAGTGAAGTTGCCGGACTAGCGGGGAACAATGAGCAGTTCTTC. Its translation is CASSEVAGLAGNNEQFF. The genes are TRBV2 and TRBJ2-1; 12 nucleotides match TRBD2. The CDR3 runs to 17 residues. The V segment lost 1 base and the J segment 5 bases; nucleotides outside the gene matches: 6. Germline CDR1 SNHLY, CDR2 FYNNEI.

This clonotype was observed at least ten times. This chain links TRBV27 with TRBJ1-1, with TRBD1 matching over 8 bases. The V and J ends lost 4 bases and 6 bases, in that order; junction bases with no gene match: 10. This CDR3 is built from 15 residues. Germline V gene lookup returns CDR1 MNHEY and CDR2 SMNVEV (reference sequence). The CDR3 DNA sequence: TGTGCCAGCAGTTCCTACAGGACAGGGAAGGCTGAAGCTTTCTTT. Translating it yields CASSSYRTGKAEAFF.

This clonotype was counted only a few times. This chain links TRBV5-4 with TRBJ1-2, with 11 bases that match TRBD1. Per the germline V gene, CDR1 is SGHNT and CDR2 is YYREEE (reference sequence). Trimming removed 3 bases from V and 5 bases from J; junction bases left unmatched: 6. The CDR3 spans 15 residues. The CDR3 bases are TGTGCCAGCAGCTCACCGGGACAGGGGGGATATGGCTACACCTTC. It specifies CASSSPGQGGYGYTF.

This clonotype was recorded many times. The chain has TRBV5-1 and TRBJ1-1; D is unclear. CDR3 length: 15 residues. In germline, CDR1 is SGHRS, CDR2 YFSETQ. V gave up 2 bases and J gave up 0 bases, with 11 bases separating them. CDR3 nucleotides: TGCGCCAGCAGCTTCGGGAGTTCCATGAACACTGAAGCTTTCTTT. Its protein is CASSFGSSMNTEAFF.

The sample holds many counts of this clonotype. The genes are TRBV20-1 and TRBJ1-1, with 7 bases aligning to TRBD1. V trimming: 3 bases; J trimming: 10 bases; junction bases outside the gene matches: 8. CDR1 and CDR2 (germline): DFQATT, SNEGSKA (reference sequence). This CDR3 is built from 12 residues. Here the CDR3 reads CSASLQGERAFF. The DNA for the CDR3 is TGCAGTGCTAGTCTCCAGGGGGAAAGAGCTTTCTTT.

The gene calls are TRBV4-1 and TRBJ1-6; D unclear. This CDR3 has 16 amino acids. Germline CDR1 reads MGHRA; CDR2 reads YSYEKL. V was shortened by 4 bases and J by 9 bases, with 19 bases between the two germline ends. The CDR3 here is CASSLSGGRVSSPLHF. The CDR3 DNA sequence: TGCGCCAGCAGCCTTTCGGGCGGAAGGGTCTCTTCACCCCTCCACTTT.

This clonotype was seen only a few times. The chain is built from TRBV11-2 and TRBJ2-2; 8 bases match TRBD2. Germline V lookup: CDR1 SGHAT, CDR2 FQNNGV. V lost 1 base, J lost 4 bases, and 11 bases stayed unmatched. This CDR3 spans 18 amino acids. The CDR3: CASSLGTGGRLITGELFF. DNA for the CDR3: TGTGCCAGCAGCTTAGGGACTGGCGGGAGGTTAATCACCGGGGAGCTGTTTTTT.

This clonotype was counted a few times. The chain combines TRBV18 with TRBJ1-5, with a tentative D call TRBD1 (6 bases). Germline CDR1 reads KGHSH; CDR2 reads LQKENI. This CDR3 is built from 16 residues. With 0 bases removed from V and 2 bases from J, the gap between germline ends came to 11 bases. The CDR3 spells CASSPPAGVGNQPQHF. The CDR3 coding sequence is TGTGCCAGCTCACCACCCGCAGGGGTCGGCAATCAGCCCCAGCATTTT.

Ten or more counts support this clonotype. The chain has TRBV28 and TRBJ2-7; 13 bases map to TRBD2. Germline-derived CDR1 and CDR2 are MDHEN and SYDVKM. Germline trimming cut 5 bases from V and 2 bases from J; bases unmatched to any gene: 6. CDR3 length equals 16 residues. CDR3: CASSRRLAGGTYEQYF. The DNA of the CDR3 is TGTGCCAGCAGTCGGAGACTAGCGGGAGGCACCTACGAGCAGTACTTC. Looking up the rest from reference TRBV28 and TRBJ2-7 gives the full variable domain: DVKVTQSSRYLVKRTGEKVFLECVQDMDHENMFWYRQDPGLGLRLIYFSYDVKMKEKGDIPEGYSVSREKKERFSLILESASTNQTSMYLCASSRRLAGGTYEQYFGPGTRLTVT.